A selection of T cell receptor beta chains follows, all from one sample in a study of TIL therapy for anti-PD-1-resistant metastatic lung cancer. Measured with immunoSEQ multiplex PCR; TCRdb has only the in-frame clones, and not every one. The sample shows about 45,000 clones, around 80% of them seen only once. The specimen comprised blood, sampled at baseline. The source of these receptors is a man in his 70s with non-small cell lung cancer. Both conserved end residues are part of each CDR3. Fields, in order: J gene, V gene, D gene, CDR3 protein. A D gene is named only where the DNA matches it firmly.

j_call: TRBJ2-5; v_call: TRBV19; d_call: TRBD2; cdr3_aa: CASSISGTTQETQYF
j_call: TRBJ1-1; v_call: TRBV28; d_call: -; cdr3_aa: CASSFFDTEAFF
j_call: TRBJ2-7; v_call: TRBV29-1; d_call: TRBD1; cdr3_aa: CSVNLGTGGIYEQYF
j_call: TRBJ1-1; v_call: TRBV11-3; d_call: -; cdr3_aa: CASTLRRGTEAFF
j_call: TRBJ2-1; v_call: TRBV7-9; d_call: TRBD2; cdr3_aa: CASSLDGGRARNEQFF
j_call: TRBJ2-5; v_call: TRBV6-6; d_call: TRBD1; cdr3_aa: CASSLQGRAGETQYF
j_call: TRBJ1-1; v_call: TRBV7-9; d_call: TRBD1; cdr3_aa: CASSGRQGKRTEAFF
j_call: TRBJ2-5; v_call: TRBV15; d_call: TRBD2; cdr3_aa: CATSEGETSGIQETQYF
j_call: TRBJ1-5; v_call: TRBV27; d_call: TRBD1; cdr3_aa: CASSSGTGEGQPQHF
j_call: TRBJ2-2; v_call: TRBV29-1; d_call: -; cdr3_aa: CSVVGEAVNTGELFF
j_call: TRBJ2-3; v_call: TRBV7-9; d_call: -; cdr3_aa: CASSPRVTDTQYF
j_call: TRBJ2-7; v_call: TRBV7-6; d_call: TRBD2; cdr3_aa: CASSGTIFSYEQYF
j_call: TRBJ2-5; v_call: TRBV20-1; d_call: -; cdr3_aa: CSAPAGQTQYF
j_call: TRBJ2-7; v_call: TRBV18; d_call: -; cdr3_aa: CASSQQGLDYYEQYF
j_call: TRBJ2-6; v_call: TRBV19; d_call: -; cdr3_aa: CASSRSHSGANVLTF